This is a list of T cell receptor beta chains from one sample in a study of CD8 T cells in Susac syndrome. TCRdb re-called the immunoSEQ multiplex PCR reads with MiXCR, one entry per CDR3 protein. Altogether about 150,000 distinct CDR3 sequences are present, approximately 93% being singletons, with the ten largest covering roughly 0.094%. Input material: CD4+ T cells from PBMCs. The receptors stem from a human donor with multiple sclerosis. The CDR3 runs from the conserved cysteine through the conserved F or W. The D gene is left open where the match is weak.

V	J	D	CDR3
TRBV6-1	TRBJ2-5	.	CASSEGGPQTQYF
TRBV4-1	TRBJ1-1	.	CASAQSGTTRNTEAFF
TRBV20-1	TRBJ1-5	.	CSARADGNQPQHF
TRBV25-1	TRBJ1-6	.	CASSEPNNSPLHF
TRBV28	TRBJ2-7	.	CASSPAGQFYEQYF
TRBV27	TRBJ1-2	.	CASSLSYRVDGYTF
TRBV6-1	TRBJ2-2	TRBD1	CASSPTLDRVSSGELFF
TRBV11-3	TRBJ2-3	TRBD2	CASSPTSGGAQDTQYF
TRBV6-6	TRBJ2-7	.	CASSYSERLGQYF
TRBV18	TRBJ1-1	.	CASSPSADTEAFF
TRBV6-2/TRBV6-3	TRBJ2-7	.	CASSYEYVGYEQYF
TRBV5-1	TRBJ2-5	.	CASSQTGGTYQETQYF
TRBV29-1	TRBJ2-5	TRBD1	CSVVHRDRVRETQYF
TRBV6-2/TRBV6-3	TRBJ2-7	.	CASSSVGRGDSYEQYF
TRBV5-1	TRBJ1-1	TRBD1	CASSHRGLETEAFF
TRBV9	TRBJ2-5	.	CASSVGSLETQYF
TRBV5-1	TRBJ2-5	.	CASSLQGSQETQYF